The next 30 T cell receptor beta chains were all read from a single sample in a study of molecular identifiers for immune sequencing clone quantification. One entry per CDR3 protein results from TCRdb running MiXCR on the PCR reads. This table holds some 650,000 distinct CDR3 sequences, roughly 21% found once. The material sequenced was naive CD8+ T cells from blood, with Jurkat cell RNA spiked in. Described subset: FACS-sorted CD8+CD4-CCR7+CD45RA+ naive T cells. The source is a human donor in good health. Some libraries in this study had Jurkat cell RNA spiked in.

This clonotype was counted at least ten times. The rearrangement links TRBV4-1 to TRBJ2-2; D remains ambiguous. Germline CDR1 MGHRA, CDR2 YSYEKL. This CDR3 is 17 amino acids long. V lost 0 bases and J lost 5, with 16 bases in between. Here the CDR3 reads CASSQDARARRTGELFF. CDR3 nucleotide sequence: TGCGCCAGCAGCCAAGATGCTCGAGCTAGGAGAACCGGGGAGCTGTTTTTT.

This clonotype was observed many times. The genes are TRBV12-3 or TRBV12-4 and TRBJ2-2; 9 positions agree with TRBD1. J lost 6 bases, V lost 7 bases, and 15 bases had no gene match. The CDR3 is 17 amino acids. CDR3 nucleotide sequence: TGTGCCAGCACCCACCCCGGACAGGGGAAACGGGCCGGGGAGCTGTTTTTT. Amino acids: CASTHPGQGKRAGELFF.

This clonotype has a count of ten or more. V usage is TRBV5-1 and J usage is TRBJ2-3, with D hard to call. Germline assignment: CDR1 SGHRS and CDR2 YFSETQ. The CDR3 is made up of 17 amino acids. V was trimmed by 7 bases and J by 0 bases, leaving 21 bases between them. The CDR3 here is CASQPGVDKTSTDTQYF. CDR3 DNA sequence: TGCGCCAGCCAACCTGGAGTCGACAAAACTAGCACAGATACGCAGTATTTT.

This clonotype was counted many times. V and J are TRBV15 and TRBJ1-5; no clear D. The V gene's germline CDR1 is LNHNV and CDR2 YYDKDF (reference sequence). Trimming cost V 3 bases and J 8 bases, with 17 bases left between them. CDR3 length: 15 amino acids. The CDR3 coding sequence is TGTGCCACCAGCAGGGGAATTCATAATTCGGAGCCCCAGCATTTT. It translates to CATSRGIHNSEPQHF.

This clonotype occurred many times. V is TRBV5-1 and J is TRBJ2-3; 11 bases match TRBD2. Germline V lookup: CDR1 SGHRS, CDR2 YFSETQ. The CDR3 covers 17 residues. Trimming took 3 bases from V and 4 from J; bases not matched to a gene: 10. This CDR3 is CASSSRGSGGVSDTQYF. The CDR3 DNA reads TGCGCCAGCAGCTCCCGGGGTAGCGGGGGGGTTTCAGATACGCAGTATTTT.

In regard to this clonotype: Since a much larger clone is just one base distant, this may be a read error. This chain connects TRBV11-2 to TRBJ2-1; D is possibly TRBD1 or TRBD2 (5 bases each). This CDR3 is built from 18 residues. Germline CDR1 and CDR2: SGHAT and FQNNGV. CDR3 nucleotide sequence: TGTGCCAGCAGCCAGCCGGGACGGTTAAATATCCAATACAGTGAGCAGTTCTTC. Its translation: CASSQPGRLNIQYSEQFF.

A word on this clonotype: This may be a read error: a much more frequent sequence differs by one nucleotide. CDR3 residues: CASSIPTGGLVLAGTQYF. The CDR3 nucleotides are TGTGCCAGCAGCATCCCGACAGGGGGCTTGGTCTTGGCAGGTACGCAGTATTTT. This chain joins TRBV7-2 and TRBJ2-3; TRBD1 matches at 10 bases. The germline V gene encodes CDR1 SGHTA and CDR2 FQGNSA. The CDR3 extends over 18 amino acids. The V and J ends lost 5 bases and 8 bases, in that order; junction bases with no gene match: 19.

Concerning this clonotype itself: The germline gene is not matched at one end of the junction; a read error may be the cause. The gene calls are TRBV5-3 and TRBJ2-1; 11 positions agree with TRBD2. TRBV5-3 is an open reading frame, and its role is uncertain. The CDR3 totals 18 residues. As DNA, the CDR3 is TGTGCCAGCAGCTTCCTTTTACTAGCGGGAGAACCGGGTGGTGAGCAGTTCTTC. Protein: CASSFLLLAGEPGGEQFF.

The rearrangement links TRBV4-3 to TRBJ2-7, with no clear D. The CDR3 runs to 14 residues. V was shortened by 1 base and J by 2 bases, with 9 bases between the two germline ends. The germline CDR1 and CDR2 sequences are LGHNA and YSLEER. CDR3 sequence: CASSQAPAAYEQYF. CDR3 bases: TGCGCCAGCAGCCAAGCTCCGGCCGCCTACGAGCAGTACTTC.

Comment on this clonotype: One junction end disagrees with the germline gene, perhaps due to a read error. V gene TRBV27 combines with J gene TRBJ2-7; 9 bases are a match to TRBD1. The CDR3 is made up of 15 amino acids. Germline V gene lookup returns CDR1 MNHEY and CDR2 SMNVEV (reference sequence). CDR3: CASSLSGTGYHEQYF. In DNA form, the CDR3 reads TGTGCCAGCAGTCTATCCGGGACAGGGTATCACGAGCAGTACTTC.

This clonotype was picked up many times. The chain links TRBV5-1 to TRBJ2-5, with D perhaps TRBD2 (6 bases). The germline V and J ends were trimmed by 4 bases and 5 bases, with 18 bases remaining between them. The CDR3 length is 15 residues. Per the germline V gene, CDR1 is SGHRS and CDR2 is YFSETQ. The CDR3 nucleotides are TGCGCCAGCAGCCCCGGAGGGCTAGGGCGGGAGACCCAGTACTTC. Its translation is CASSPGGLGRETQYF. Full variable domain (missing parts from reference TRBV5-1 and TRBJ2-5): KAGVTQTPRYLIKTRGQQVTLSCSPISGHRSVSWYQQTPGQGLQFLFEYFSETQRNKGNFPGRFSGRQFSNSRSEMNVSTLELGDSALYLCASSPGGLGRETQYFGPGTRLLVL.

There are many counts of this clonotype. CDR3 loop: CASSIIAGAKNIQYF. The CDR3 DNA follows: TGTGCCAGTAGTATTATAGCGGGAGCCAAAAACATTCAGTACTTC. The genes are TRBV19 and TRBJ2-4, with TRBD2 identical over 7 bases. The ends lost 3 bases at V and 0 bases at J; junction bases unmatched: 2. The CDR3 sequence is 15 residues long. CDR1 is LNHDA, CDR2 SQIVND, per germline (reference sequence).

This clonotype was seen only once. The chain employs TRBV7-6 and TRBJ2-3, with 8 bases lining up with TRBD2. CDR1 is SGHVS and CDR2 is FNYEAQ in the germline V gene. The CDR3 covers 14 residues. J was trimmed by 5 bases and V by 3 bases; bases with no gene match: 4. This CDR3 is CASSFSGVIDTQYF. The CDR3 nucleotides are TGTGCCAGCAGCTTTAGCGGGGTTATAGATACGCAGTATTTT. Looking up the rest from reference TRBV7-6 and TRBJ2-3 gives the full variable domain: GAGVSQSPRYKVTKRGQDVALRCDPISGHVSLYWYRQALGQGPEFLTYFNYEAQQDKSGLPNDRFSAERPEGSISTLTIQRTEQRDSAMYRCASSFSGVIDTQYFGPGTRLTVL.

This clonotype occurred many times. The V and J genes are TRBV27 and TRBJ2-7, with unresolved D. Germline CDR1 and CDR2: MNHEY and SMNVEV (reference sequence). V was trimmed by 5 bases and J by 3 bases, leaving 17 bases between them. The CDR3 spans 15 residues. The CDR3 bases are TGTGCCAGCAGTCCATCCCCCACAAGCCGCTACGAGCAGTACTTC. Protein product: CASSPSPTSRYEQYF.

The J gene is TRBJ2-1, the V gene TRBV6-2 or TRBV6-3, with D possibly being TRBD2 (6 bases). Trimming took off 2 bases at V and 8 bases at J, with 13 bases between the two ends. The CDR3 spans 14 residues. Germline V gene sequence: CDR1 MNHEY, CDR2 SVGEGT. As DNA, the CDR3 is TGTGCCAGCAGTTACCTGGGGGGAGTGGATGAGCAGTTCTTC. Its protein product is CASSYLGGVDEQFF.

This clonotype appeared many times. The chain recombines TRBV9 with TRBJ1-1; a weak D match, TRBD1 (6 bases). Trimming took 3 bases from V and 7 from J, leaving 13 bases between them. CDR3 length equals 13 residues. CDR1 and CDR2 (germline): SGDLS, YYNGEE. CDR3 loop: CASSAGAGSEAFF. Here the CDR3 DNA reads TGTGCCAGCAGCGCAGGGGCAGGGAGTGAAGCTTTCTTT.

At least ten counts were recorded for this clonotype. V gene TRBV29-1 combines with J gene TRBJ2-5, with 9 bases aligning to TRBD2. The CDR3 has 16 residues. CDR1 is SQVTM and CDR2 is ANQGSEA in the germline V gene. V gave up 4 bases and J gave up 0 bases; unmatched junction bases: 9. The CDR3 region has the DNA TGCAGCGTTGGGGAGCGGGGGGCCAAGTACCAAGAGACCCAGTACTTC. Translating gives CSVGERGAKYQETQYF.

V and J are TRBV6-1 and TRBJ2-5, with D unresolved. Germline CDR1 reads MNHNS; CDR2 reads SASEGT. V shed 2 bases and J shed 4 bases, with 8 bases lying between them. The CDR3 runs to 13 residues. The CDR3 is CASSERVGETQYF. As DNA, the CDR3 is TGTGCCAGCAGTGAACGAGTTGGAGAGACCCAGTACTTC.

This clonotype was seen ten or more times. This sequence joins TRBV18 and TRBJ2-7, with TRBD1 identical over 10 bases. In germline, CDR1 is KGHSH, CDR2 LQKENI. Trimming removed 7 bases from V and 0 bases from J; junction bases left unmatched: 3. The CDR3 extends over 14 amino acids. The CDR3 loop is CASWTGGTSYEQYF. The CDR3 DNA sequence: TGTGCCAGCTGGACAGGGGGTACCTCCTACGAGCAGTACTTC.

This clonotype appeared many times. The chain couples TRBV6-1 to TRBJ2-3, with 9 nucleotides matching TRBD2. The CDR3 contains 14 residues. The V segment lost 8 bases and the J segment 0 bases; nucleotides outside the gene matches: 3. Germline-derived CDR1 and CDR2 are MNHNS and SASEGT. CDR3 residues: CASWGLASTDTQYF. CDR3 bases: TGTGCCAGCTGGGGACTAGCCAGCACAGATACGCAGTATTTT.

For this clonotype: A much larger clone lies a single base off, so this may be a read error. The gene calls are TRBV20-1 and TRBJ2-4; D may match TRBD1 or TRBD2 (5 bases each). Germline V gene sequence: CDR1 DFQATT, CDR2 SNEGSKA (reference sequence). The CDR3 totals 12 residues. The CDR3 sequence is CCARDGENIQYF. The CDR3 DNA reads as TGCTGTGCTAGGGACGGAGAAAACATTCAGTACTTC.

This rearrangement joins TRBV19 to TRBJ1-1; D gene ambiguous. There are 15 residues in the CDR3. Trimming shortened V by 7 bases and J by 0 bases, and 15 bases separated the two germline ends. CDR1 and CDR2 from the germline V gene are LNHDA and SQIVND (reference sequence). The CDR3 region is CASKPREYLNTEAFF. CDR3 nucleotide sequence: TGTGCCAGTAAGCCACGCGAATACTTGAACACTGAAGCTTTCTTT.

This clonotype has just a few counts. The chain joins TRBV11-2 to TRBJ1-2; 8 bases map to TRBD1. The germline V gene has CDR1 SGHAT and CDR2 FQNNGV. This CDR3 has 17 amino acids. Unmatched junction bases numbered 15, after V lost 5 bases and J lost 4 bases. CDR3 residues: CASSTPPRTGWTYGYTF. The CDR3 region has the DNA TGTGCCAGCAGCACACCCCCCAGGACAGGGTGGACCTATGGCTACACCTTC.

There are a few counts of this clonotype. The gene calls are TRBV4-3 and TRBJ2-1, with unresolved D. CDR1 and CDR2 from the germline V gene are LGHNA and YSLEER. V was shortened by 0 bases and J by 4 bases, with 10 bases between the two germline ends. The CDR3 is 15 residues long. This chain's CDR3 is CASSQDFGLYNEQFF. The DNA for the CDR3 is TGCGCCAGCAGCCAAGATTTCGGGCTATACAATGAGCAGTTCTTC.

This clonotype has only a few counts. The chain links TRBV7-9 to TRBJ2-1, with 7 bases lining up with TRBD2. Looked up from germline, CDR1 is SEHNR and CDR2 is FQNEAQ (reference sequence). The CDR3 contains 13 residues. The J segment lost 10 bases and the V segment lost 4 bases, leaving 7 bases of the junction unmatched. In nucleotides, the CDR3 is TGTGCCAGCAGCTCAAAGACTAGCTTGGAGCAGTTCTTC. Translation: CASSSKTSLEQFF.

In this sample, this clonotype turned up many times. The chain carries TRBV5-4 and TRBJ2-5; the match to TRBD2 covers 7 bases. This CDR3 has 13 amino acids. The germline V gene has CDR1 SGHNT and CDR2 YYREEE (reference sequence). The trim removed 4 bases at V and 5 bases at J, leaving 5 bases unmatched. As DNA, the CDR3 is TGTGCCAGCAGCCCGACTAGCCTCGAGACCCAGTACTTC. Its protein product is CASSPTSLETQYF.

The chain joins TRBV20-1 to TRBJ2-7, with TRBD1 matching 9 bases. This CDR3 comprises 14 residues. V trimming: 6 bases; J trimming: 4 bases; junction bases outside the gene matches: 10. CDR1 is DFQATT, CDR2 SNEGSKA, per germline (reference sequence). CDR3 in amino acids: CSARSRDRVYEQYF. Written as DNA, the CDR3 is TGCAGTGCAAGATCCCGGGACAGGGTATACGAGCAGTACTTC.

This clonotype came up many times. V and J are TRBV29-1 and TRBJ2-7, with TRBD1 matching over 12 bases. Looked up from germline, CDR1 is SQVTM and CDR2 is ANQGSEA. V was clipped by 6 bases and J by 4 bases; unmatched bases: 10. The CDR3 length is 15 residues. Written as DNA, the CDR3 is TGCAGCGTGGCTCCGGGACAGGGGGCCGGTTACGAGCAGTACTTC. As protein: CSVAPGQGAGYEQYF.

This clonotype was detected many times. The chain recombines TRBV7-9 with TRBJ1-3, with 9 nucleotides matching TRBD1. There are 17 residues in the CDR3. Germline values: CDR1 SEHNR, CDR2 FQNEAQ (reference sequence). With 4 bases clipped from V and 1 base from J, the junction kept 8 bases outside the gene matches. CDR3 nucleotide sequence: TGTGCCAGCAGCTCCCTGGGACAGGGAGCATCTGGAAACACCATATATTTT. It codes for CASSSLGQGASGNTIYF.

In regard to this clonotype: An end of the junction differs from the germline gene, which may be a read error. The chain has TRBV4-1 and TRBJ2-3; 7 bases fit TRBD1. The CDR3 covers 15 residues. The V gene's germline CDR1 is MGHRA and CDR2 YSYEKL. CDR3 in DNA: TGCGCCAGCAACCAAGAAAAGAGGGGGCCAGATACGCAGTATTTT. It translates to CASNQEKRGPDTQYF.